This is a list of T cell receptor beta chains from one sample in a study of technical replicates of blood from several donors. Assay: immunoSEQ multiplex PCR; the TCRdb copy retains only in-frame clones and omits some. Found here are about 73,000 clones, 93% of them singletons; the top ten hold 0.2% to 0.3%. Sequencing input: T cells isolated from PBMCs. Receptors originate from a human donor in good health. The CDR3 runs from the conserved cysteine through the conserved F or W. Each record gives: CDR3 protein, CDR3 DNA, V gene, D gene, J gene. A D gene is named only where the DNA matches it firmly.

CDR3: CASSLAPGLAEPGQYF
DNA: TGTGCCAGCAGCTTAGCGCCGGGACTAGCGGAGCCGGGGCAGTACTTC
V: TRBV11-2
D: TRBD2
J: TRBJ2-7

CDR3: CASSISRGLANTEAFF
DNA: TGTGCCAGTAGTATTTCCAGGGGCCTGGCGAACACTGAAGCTTTCTTT
V: TRBV19
D: .
J: TRBJ1-1

CDR3: CASSPLFRNADRNTEAFF
DNA: TGTGCCAGCAGCCCTCTCTTTCGGAATGCCGACAGGAACACTGAAGCTTTCTTT
V: TRBV7-9
D: .
J: TRBJ1-1

CDR3: CASSSLPDDRGPNYGYTF
DNA: TGTGCCAGCAGCTCGTTGCCTGACGACAGGGGGCCTAACTATGGCTACACCTTC
V: TRBV7-8
D: TRBD1
J: TRBJ1-2

CDR3: CASSSIQGYSNQPQHF
DNA: TGTGCCAGCAGCTCAATACAGGGGTATAGCAATCAGCCCCAGCATTTT
V: TRBV7-8
D: TRBD1
J: TRBJ1-5

CDR3: CSASNTGGEETQYF
DNA: TGCAGCGCCTCCAATACAGGGGGAGAAGAGACCCAGTACTTC
V: TRBV29-1
D: TRBD1
J: TRBJ2-5

CDR3: CASSIDQLRMTGYDQPQHF
DNA: TGTGCCAGTAGTATAGATCAATTAAGGATGACAGGGTATGATCAGCCCCAGCATTTT
V: TRBV19
D: TRBD1
J: TRBJ1-5

CDR3: CASSQGYRGNTEAFF
DNA: TGCGCCAGCAGCCAAGGGTACAGGGGGAACACTGAAGCTTTCTTT
V: TRBV4-1
D: TRBD1
J: TRBJ1-1

CDR3: CSGWTVYGYTF
DNA: TGCAGCGGTTGGACAGTCTATGGCTACACCTTC
V: TRBV29-1
D: .
J: TRBJ1-2

CDR3: CASTQWADYGYTF
DNA: TGTGCCAGTACCCAGTGGGCAGACTATGGCTACACCTTC
V: TRBV19
D: .
J: TRBJ1-2

CDR3: CASSDSQGLRQPQHF
DNA: TGTGCCAGCAGTGATTCGCAGGGCTTACGACAGCCCCAGCATTTT
V: TRBV2
D: .
J: TRBJ1-5

CDR3: CASSQGQRPPNQPQHF
DNA: TGCGCCAGCAGCCAGGGACAGCGCCCACCCAATCAGCCCCAGCATTTT
V: TRBV4-1
D: TRBD1
J: TRBJ1-5

CDR3: CASMSVFRGNYEQYF
DNA: TGTGCCAGCATGTCCGTGTTTCGGGGAAACTACGAGCAGTACTTC
V: TRBV27
D: .
J: TRBJ2-7

CDR3: CASSLVGLSSPEQYF
DNA: TGCGCCAGCAGCTTGGTCGGACTTTCCTCGCCCGAGCAGTACTTC
V: TRBV5-1
D: .
J: TRBJ2-7

CDR3: CASSLALSKQPNSGNTIYF
DNA: TGTGCCAGCAGCTTAGCGCTTTCGAAACAGCCGAACTCTGGAAACACCATATATTTT
V: TRBV7-9
D: .
J: TRBJ1-3

CDR3: CASSGGQGRIMSNQPQHF
DNA: TGTGCCAGTAGTGGGGGACAGGGAAGAATCATGAGCAATCAGCCCCAGCATTTT
V: TRBV19
D: TRBD1
J: TRBJ1-5